This T cell receptor (beta chain) was found in a study of untreated major depressive disorder. TCRdb's copy holds only in-frame clones and misses some; the assay was immunoSEQ multiplex PCR. Of fewer than 25,000 clones in the sample, under 90% were seen once. A note on this clone: The antigen is undetermined.

Points from the study as a whole: CD4+ T cells from depressed patients used TRBV05-01 (Vbeta 5.1) more often than controls.

CDR1 and CDR2 (germline): MGHRA, YSYEKL. V dropped 2 bases and J dropped 4; count of bases not matched to a gene: 7. The CDR3 extends over 18 amino acids. Each depressed patient was pairwise matched to a non-depressed control for sex, age, current smoking status and body mass index. Donors lacked major illness, comorbidities, regular medication, drug use, or heavy drinking. The sample consisted of CD4+ T cells from PBMCs. The source is a woman aged 25 to 39 in good health. The rearrangement joins TRBV4-1 to TRBJ2-2; 13 bases line up with TRBD2. CDR3: CASSQLGLAGKTTGELFF. The CDR3 bases are TGCGCCAGCAGCCAACTGGGACTAGCGGGGAAAACCACCGGGGAGCTGTTTTTT.